The source of this TCR beta chain is a study of post-analysis software for immune sequencing data. In its sample, this clonotype was seen a few times. The target antigen is unknown. The TCR beta cDNA libraries contained unique molecular identifiers. T cells numbering about 0.9 to 10 million yielded cDNA molecules that totaled roughly 500,000. One entry per CDR3 protein results from TCRdb running MiXCR on the PCR reads. The sample has roughly 800,000 distinct CDR3 sequences; approximately 30% are singletons. The CDR3 consists of 12 residues. V shed 7 bases and J shed 1 base, with 7 bases lying between them. Germline V gives CDR1 SEHNR, CDR2 FQNEAQ (reference sequence). Points from the study as a whole: Relative to controls, patients with multiple sclerosis showed significantly lower normalized Chao1 diversity. With TRBV5-6, TRBV5-1 and TRBV20-1 included, a handful of TRBV segments were more frequent in patients than in controls. Samples prepared in the same batch strongly co-clustered by F measure.

Source material: blood. This sequence originates from a girl between 5 and 17 years old with multiple sclerosis. V usage is TRBV7-9 and J usage is TRBJ1-2; D gene ambiguous. CDR3 loop: CASNARNYGYTF. Written as DNA, the CDR3 is TGTGCCAGCAACGCCCGTAACTATGGCTACACCTTC.